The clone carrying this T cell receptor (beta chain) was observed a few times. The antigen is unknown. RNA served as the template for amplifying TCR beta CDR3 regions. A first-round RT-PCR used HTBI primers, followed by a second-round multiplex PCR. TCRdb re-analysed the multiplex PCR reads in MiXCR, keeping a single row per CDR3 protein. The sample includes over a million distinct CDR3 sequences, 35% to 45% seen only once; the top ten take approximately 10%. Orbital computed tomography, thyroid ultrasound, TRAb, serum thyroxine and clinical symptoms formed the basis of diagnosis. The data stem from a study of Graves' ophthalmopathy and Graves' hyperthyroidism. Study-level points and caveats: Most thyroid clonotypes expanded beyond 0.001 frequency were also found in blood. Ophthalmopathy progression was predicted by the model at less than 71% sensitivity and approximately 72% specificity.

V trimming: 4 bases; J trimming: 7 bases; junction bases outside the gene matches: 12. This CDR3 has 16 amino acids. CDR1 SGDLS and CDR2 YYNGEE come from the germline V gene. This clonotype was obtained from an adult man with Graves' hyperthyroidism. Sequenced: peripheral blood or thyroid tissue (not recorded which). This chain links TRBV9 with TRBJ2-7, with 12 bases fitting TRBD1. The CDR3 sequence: CASSSRRGQGAWEQYF. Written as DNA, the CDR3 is TGTGCCAGCAGCTCTAGACGGGGACAGGGGGCGTGGGAGCAGTACTTC. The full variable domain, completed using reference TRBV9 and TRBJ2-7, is DSGVTQTPKHLITATGQRVTLRCSPRSGDLSVYWYQQSLDQGLQFLIQYYNGEERAKGNILERFSAQQFPDLHSELNLSSLELGDSALYFCASSSRRGQGAWEQYFGPGTRLTVT.